One sample yielded the 15 T cell receptor beta chains listed below, sequenced in a study of control samples from healthy donors and cancer patients. Clones were sequenced by immunoSEQ multiplex PCR, and TCRdb holds only the in-frame ones, with some missing. The repertoire includes 55,000 to 85,000 clones, around 87% of them detected once, and approximately 2.5% sits in the top ten. What was sequenced was PBMCs. The receptors here all came from a woman in her 50s with head and neck cancer.

This rearrangement joins TRBV29-1 to TRBJ1-2, with D possibly TRBD1 on 6 matching bases. The CDR3 consists of 12 residues. Germline loops: CDR1 SQVTM, CDR2 ANQGSEA. The ends were cut back, 6 bases at V and 4 bases at J, with 12 bases in the middle. In nucleotides, the CDR3 is TGCAGCGTACAATCGGACAGCTATGGCTACACCTTC. Its translation: CSVQSDSYGYTF.

V gene TRBV4-2 combines with J gene TRBJ2-2, with 7 nucleotides matching TRBD2. The trim removed 1 base at V and 3 bases at J, leaving 11 bases unmatched. This CDR3 region has 18 residues. CDR1 is LGHNA, CDR2 YNFKEQ, per germline. The CDR3 bases are TGTGCCAGCAGCCAAGGGGAGGAAGAAGCGGGATACACCGGGGAGCTGTTTTTT. Its translation is CASSQGEEEAGYTGELFF.

The rearrangement links TRBV6-5 to TRBJ2-7, with 8 positions matching TRBD1. In germline, CDR1 is MNHEY, CDR2 SVGAGI. V lost 6 bases to trimming and J lost 4 bases; unmatched junction nucleotides: 5. The CDR3 is 13 amino acids. The CDR3 spells CASSQGARYEQYF. As DNA, the CDR3 is TGTGCCAGCAGCCAGGGGGCGCGGTACGAGCAGTACTTC.

The chain carries TRBV19 and TRBJ2-6; D ambiguous. CDR3 length equals 15 residues. Trimming cost V 5 bases and J 2 bases, with 10 bases left between them. CDR1 LNHDA and CDR2 SQIVND come from the germline V gene (reference sequence). The CDR3 loop is CASSFAQAGANVLTF. CDR3 DNA: TGTGCCAGTAGTTTCGCCCAGGCTGGGGCCAACGTCCTGACTTTC.

Comments on this clone: An end of the junction does not agree with germline; a read error may underlie this. The chain links TRBV5-1 to TRBJ2-5; D may be TRBD1 (5 bases). The CDR3 has 13 residues. CDR1 and CDR2 (germline): SGHRS, YFSETQ. The CDR3 region is CASSLEGQGTQYF. CDR3 nucleotide sequence: TGCGCCAGCAGCTTGGAGGGGCAAGGGACCCAGTACTTC.

This chain connects TRBV12-3 or TRBV12-4 to TRBJ1-2; D is undetermined. CDR3 size: 12 residues. V lost 5 bases and J 3 bases, leaving 7 bases between the germline ends. CDR3 amino acids: CASSVQDYGYTF. The DNA for the CDR3 is TGTGCCAGCAGTGTCCAAGACTATGGCTACACCTTC.

This clone was observed once. The gene calls are TRBV20-1 and TRBJ1-2; TRBD1 is a possible D gene (5 bases). The CDR3 covers 13 residues. Germline V gene lookup returns CDR1 DFQATT and CDR2 SNEGSKA (reference sequence). Between the trimmed V and J ends, which lost 3 bases and 0 bases, there was a span of 8 bases. The CDR3 spells CSASKGTNYGYTF. The CDR3, as DNA: TGCAGTGCTAGTAAGGGGACTAACTATGGCTACACCTTC.

The chain uses TRBV27 and TRBJ2-7; 11 bases map to TRBD1. The CDR3 is 14 residues long. With V trimmed by 7 bases and J by 3 bases, 5 bases remained unmatched. Germline V gives CDR1 MNHEY, CDR2 SMNVEV (reference sequence). CDR3 loop: CASTSGTGGYEQYF. In DNA, the CDR3 is TGTGCCAGCACCTCCGGGACAGGGGGCTACGAGCAGTACTTC.

CDR3: CSAPITDTQYF. CDR3 DNA: TGCAGTGCCCCCATTACAGATACGCAGTATTTT. This chain uses TRBV20-1 with TRBJ2-3; D is unclear. Germline CDR1 and CDR2: DFQATT and SNEGSKA (reference sequence). V lost 6 bases to trimming and J lost 3 bases, with 7 bases between them. This CDR3 contains 11 residues.

The chain has TRBV6-2 or TRBV6-3 and TRBJ2-3, with 12 bases fitting TRBD2. The CDR3 runs to 16 residues. Germline values: CDR1 MNHEY, CDR2 SVGEGT. V lost 6 bases, J lost 2 bases, and 6 bases stayed unmatched. CDR3 sequence (DNA): TGTGCCAGCAGCCAAGGACTAGCGGGGATCACAGATACGCAGTATTTT. It is translated as CASSQGLAGITDTQYF.

The chain couples TRBV19 to TRBJ1-5; TRBD1 is a possible D gene (5 bases). Germline V lookup: CDR1 LNHDA, CDR2 SQIVND (reference sequence). Deletions cut 9 bases from V and 0 bases from J, with 21 bases between. The CDR3 is 17 residues long. This CDR3 reads CASNDLGVYDSNQPQHF. The CDR3 coding sequence is TGTGCCAGCAACGACCTGGGGGTGTACGATAGCAATCAGCCCCAGCATTTT.

J is TRBJ2-5 and V is TRBV2; 8 positions agree with TRBD1. The junction had 6 bases not matched to a gene; V was cut back by 4 bases and J by 5 bases. This CDR3 is 14 amino acids long. Per the germline V gene, CDR1 is SNHLY and CDR2 is FYNNEI. The CDR3 sequence: CASSGQGYGETQYF. For the CDR3, the DNA is TGTGCCAGCAGTGGACAGGGGTATGGGGAGACCCAGTACTTC.

V gene TRBV9 combines with J gene TRBJ2-3; either TRBD1 or TRBD2 may fit D (5 bases each). The germline CDR1 and CDR2 sequences are SGDLS and YYNGEE. The CDR3 contains 18 residues. The V gene lost 2 bases and the J gene lost 1 base, with 20 bases spanning the gap. The CDR3 DNA reads TGTGCCAGCAGCGTGGGACCGTCAGGGAGAGGGGGCACAGATACGCAGTATTTT. Translated, it gives CASSVGPSGRGGTDTQYF.

CDR3: CASSLSGGAHSATNEKLFF. The CDR3 bases are TGTGCCAGCAGTTTATCGGGGGGGGCGCATTCCGCAACTAATGAAAAACTGTTTTTT. The chain employs TRBV28 and TRBJ1-4; the D gene is possibly TRBD1 (6 bases). This CDR3 comprises 19 residues. The V gene's germline CDR1 is MDHEN and CDR2 SYDVKM. V lost 1 base and J 0 bases, leaving 18 bases between the germline ends.

The rearrangement links TRBV30 to TRBJ2-1, with D uncertain. CDR3 size: 13 residues. The germline CDR1 and CDR2 sequences are GTSNPN and SVGIG (reference sequence). With 4 bases removed from V and 6 bases from J, the gap between germline ends came to 13 bases. CDR3 sequence (DNA): TGTGCCTGGAACCATCGGCTGACCAATGAGCAGTTCTTC. Translating it yields CAWNHRLTNEQFF.